The 25 T cell receptor beta chains below come from one sample, sequenced in a study of T cells in Graves' hyperthyroidism and ophthalmopathy. Amplification yielded TCR beta CDR3 regions, with RNA transcripts as the source. RT-PCR in the first round (using the HTBI primer set) targeted the TCR CDR3. Using its own MiXCR run on the multiplex PCR reads, TCRdb lists one record per CDR3 protein. This table holds roughly 570,000 distinct CDR3 sequences, 46% found once. Sequenced: peripheral blood or thyroid tissue (not recorded which). These receptors were obtained from a woman younger than 30 with Graves' hyperthyroidism.

This clonotype has a count of ten or more. CDR3 sequence reads: CASSVGQGRDEKLFF. For the CDR3, the DNA is TGTGCCAGCAGCGTAGGGCAGGGTCGAGATGAAAAACTGTTTTTT. The chain couples TRBV9 to TRBJ1-4; the D gene is possibly TRBD1 (5 bases). Germline V gives CDR1 SGDLS, CDR2 YYNGEE. The CDR3 runs to 15 residues. V was clipped by 0 bases and J by 6 bases, with 12 bases between them.

This clonotype was detected many times. This sequence joins TRBV4-1 and TRBJ1-3, with TRBD1 identical over 7 bases. Germline V gene lookup returns CDR1 MGHRA and CDR2 YSYEKL. Trimming cost V 3 bases and J 8 bases; bases outside gene matches: 10. CDR3 size: 15 residues. CDR3 nucleotide sequence: TGCGCCAGCAGCCAGGGAAGACAGGGAATGGACACCATATATTTT. This gives the protein CASSQGRQGMDTIYF.

Many counts were recorded for this clonotype. The chain links TRBV20-1 to TRBJ2-7, with 9 nucleotides matching TRBD2. The CDR3 has 15 amino acids. Germline V gene sequence: CDR1 DFQATT, CDR2 SNEGSKA (reference sequence). J lost 2 bases, V lost 0 bases, and 5 bases had no gene match. CDR3 sequence: CSARDTTSGTYEQYF. The DNA for the CDR3 is TGCAGTGCTAGAGATACGACTAGCGGTACCTACGAGCAGTACTTC.

Details on this clonotype: This may be a read error, as it is one base from a much larger clone. This rearrangement joins TRBV30 to TRBJ2-5; D gene ambiguous. Germline CDR1 reads GTSNPN; CDR2 reads SVGIG (reference sequence). The length of the CDR3 is 13 residues. The CDR3 here is CVWSPAVEETQYF. CDR3 sequence (DNA): TGTGTCTGGAGTCCAGCAGTAGAAGAGACCCAGTACTTC.

On this clonotype itself: This clone may be a read error of a much larger clone one base away. The chain has TRBV10-3 and TRBJ2-2; 8 bases line up with TRBD1. Germline values: CDR1 ENHRY, CDR2 SYGVKD. Germline trimming cut 6 bases from V and 0 bases from J; bases unmatched to any gene: 3. The length of the CDR3 is 15 residues. The CDR3 DNA sequence: TGTGCCATCAGGGAGGACAGGGCGAACACCGGGGAGCTGTTTTTT. This sequence encodes CAIREDRANTGELFF.

The rearrangement joins TRBV15 to TRBJ2-7; 10 nucleotides align to TRBD2. The CDR3 consists of 16 residues. Germline CDR1 reads LNHNV; CDR2 reads YYDKDF (reference sequence). Trimming cost V 6 bases and J 7 bases; bases outside gene matches: 15. In DNA, the CDR3 is TGTGCCACCAGACCAAGGCCTAGCGGGAGTTACAATGAGCAGTACTTC. Its protein is CATRPRPSGSYNEQYF.

This sequence joins TRBV24-1 and TRBJ1-5; no clear D. This CDR3 has 14 amino acids. Germline-derived CDR1 and CDR2 are KGHDR and SFDVKD. The germline V and J ends were trimmed by 7 bases and 3 bases, with 12 bases remaining between them. The CDR3 nucleotides read TGTGCCACCAGGCTAGCGGGTTCCAATCAGCCCCAGCATTTT. This codes for CATRLAGSNQPQHF.

In its sample, this clonotype was seen a few times. V is TRBV5-5 and J is TRBJ1-5; 8 bases are a match to TRBD1. CDR1 and CDR2 from the germline V gene are SGHKS and YYEKEE (reference sequence). V was clipped by 4 bases and J by 1 base; unmatched bases: 4. CDR3 size: 15 residues. In nucleotides, the CDR3 is TGTGCCAGCAGCCTCAGGGGGCCAAGCAATCAGCCCCAGCATTTT. Protein: CASSLRGPSNQPQHF. The full variable domain, rest sourced from reference TRBV5-5 and TRBJ1-5, is DAGVTQSPTHLIKTRGQQVTLRCSPISGHKSVSWYQQVLGQGPQFIFQYYEKEERGRGNFPDRFSARQFPNYSSELNVNALLLGDSALYLCASSLRGPSNQPQHFGDGTRLSIL.

The rearrangement links TRBV29-1 to TRBJ2-7; D possibly uses TRBD1 or TRBD2 (7 bases each). The CDR3 has 16 amino acids. Germline V gives CDR1 SQVTM, CDR2 ANQGSEA. Trimming left V 3 bases short and J 3 bases short, with 21 bases between. As DNA, the CDR3 is TGCAGCGTTGACGGCCAGGGGGTTAGCGGGCTCTACGAGCAGTACTTC. This sequence encodes CSVDGQGVSGLYEQYF.

About this clonotype itself: One end of the junction does not line up with germline, which may come from a read error. V and J are TRBV5-1 and TRBJ1-1, with 8 positions matching TRBD1. CDR1 is SGHRS and CDR2 is YFSETQ in the germline V gene. The CDR3 extends over 16 amino acids. In nucleotides, the CDR3 is TGCGCCAGCAGTTTGGGACCAGGCACAGGGGGAACTGAAGCTTTCTTT. Translation: CASSLGPGTGGTEAFF.

The chain recombines TRBV7-8 with TRBJ2-5; TRBD1 agrees at 10 bases. The CDR3 totals 13 residues. Germline CDR1 and CDR2: SGHVS and FQNEAQ. V lost 5 bases to trimming and J lost 9 bases; unmatched junction nucleotides: 6. CDR3 sequence reads: CASSGGQGKPQYF. The CDR3 DNA is TGTGCCAGCAGCGGGGGACAGGGGAAGCCCCAGTACTTC.

This clonotype appeared a few times. The V call is TRBV29-1, the J call TRBJ2-7; D might be TRBD2 (7 bases). The J call may be faulty, since TRBJ2-1 better matches the DNA end. Germline V CDR1 and CDR2: SQVTM, ANQGSEA. CDR3 size: 15 residues. CDR3 nucleotide sequence: TGCAGCGTTCCCCTGTCGAGCGGGACATTGGATGAGCAGTTCTTC. It encodes CSVPLSSGTLDEQFF.

There are many counts of this clonotype. The chain employs TRBV11-2 and TRBJ2-5; tentatively, D is TRBD2 (6 bases). The germline V gene has CDR1 SGHAT and CDR2 FQNNGV. The CDR3 is 15 residues long. The V and J ends lost 5 bases and 2 bases respectively, with 15 bases between them. The chain's CDR3 is CASSLWEAVQETQYF. CDR3 bases: TGTGCCAGCAGCCTTTGGGAGGCCGTACAAGAGACCCAGTACTTC.

This clonotype was observed many times. The gene calls are TRBV12-3 or TRBV12-4 and TRBJ2-7, with 7 bases fitting TRBD2. J lost 5 bases, V lost 5 bases, and 12 bases had no gene match. The CDR3 spans 15 residues. CDR3 amino acids: CASSGLAGVGDEQYF. The DNA for the CDR3 is TGTGCCAGCAGTGGCTTGGCGGGAGTCGGAGACGAGCAGTACTTC.

This clonotype appeared many times. The rearrangement uses TRBV7-8 and TRBJ1-5; possibly TRBD1 for D (5 bases). V lost 1 base and J lost 1, with 17 bases in between. From germline, CDR1 is SGHVS and CDR2 FQNEAQ. The CDR3 has 18 amino acids. CDR3 region: CASSLVGTIFASNQPQHF. CDR3 bases: TGTGCCAGCAGCTTAGTCGGGACGATTTTCGCGAGCAATCAGCCCCAGCATTTT. The full variable domain, rest sourced from reference TRBV7-8 and TRBJ1-5, is GAGVSQSPRYKVAKRGQDVALRCDPISGHVSLFWYQQALGQGPEFLTYFQNEAQLDKSGLPSDRFFAERPEGSVSTLKIQRTQQEDSAVYLCASSLVGTIFASNQPQHFGDGTRLSIL.

Ten or more counts support this clonotype. The chain couples TRBV9 to TRBJ1-1; no clear D gene. V gave up 0 bases and J gave up 3 bases, with 15 bases separating them. In germline, CDR1 is SGDLS, CDR2 YYNGEE. This CDR3 has 16 amino acids. DNA of the CDR3: TGTGCCAGCAGCGTAGAGCCCACCCTGAGGGACACTGAAGCTTTCTTT. It encodes CASSVEPTLRDTEAFF.

This clonotype appeared many times. The V gene is TRBV6-5, the J gene TRBJ2-7, with 12 bases identical to TRBD1. CDR1 MNHEY and CDR2 SVGAGI come from the germline V gene. With V trimmed by 6 bases and J by 3 bases, 6 bases remained unmatched. The CDR3 has 15 residues. CDR3 amino acids: CASRTGTGGVYEQYF. The CDR3, as DNA: TGTGCCAGCAGAACCGGGACAGGGGGCGTCTACGAGCAGTACTTC.

At least ten counts were recorded for this clonotype. V is TRBV20-1 and J is TRBJ2-7; 9 nucleotides align to TRBD2. Unmatched junction bases numbered 5, after V lost 6 bases and J lost 2 bases. CDR1 is DFQATT, CDR2 SNEGSKA, per germline (reference sequence). This CDR3 contains 13 residues. In nucleotides, the CDR3 is TGCAGTGCAGGACTAGCGACGACCTACGAGCAGTACTTC. Translation: CSAGLATTYEQYF.

This clonotype was observed at least ten times. V and J are TRBV13 and TRBJ2-7; 11 nucleotides agree with TRBD1. CDR3 length: 15 residues. The ends lost 5 bases at V and 4 bases at J; junction bases unmatched: 7. Germline CDR1 is PRHDT and CDR2 is FYEKMQ (reference sequence). This CDR3 reads CASSHRRDRGYEQYF. CDR3 bases: TGTGCCAGCAGCCATCGCCGGGACAGGGGGTACGAGCAGTACTTC.

The chain employs TRBV15 and TRBJ1-2; D gene unclear. The germline V and J ends were trimmed by 3 bases and 8 bases, with 19 bases remaining between them. CDR3 length equals 15 residues. Germline V gene lookup returns CDR1 LNHNV and CDR2 YYDKDF (reference sequence). The CDR3 bases are TGTGCCACCAGCAGCTTAGTTGGGATACGAGGCGGCTACACCTTC. It is translated as CATSSLVGIRGGYTF.

In this sample, this clonotype turned up many times. V gene TRBV27 combines with J gene TRBJ2-7; D uncertain. Germline lookup yields CDR1 MNHEY and CDR2 SMNVEV (reference sequence). The ends were cut back, 6 bases at V and 0 bases at J, with 12 bases in the middle. CDR3 length equals 14 residues. Here the CDR3 DNA reads TGTGCCAGCAGCCTAGGCTTCTCCTCCTACGAGCAGTACTTC. Protein product: CASSLGFSSYEQYF.

The rearrangement uses TRBV7-9 and TRBJ2-3; D unclear. The CDR3 has 12 residues. With 7 bases removed from V and 5 bases from J, the gap between germline ends came to 10 bases. Germline V gene sequence: CDR1 SEHNR, CDR2 FQNEAQ (reference sequence). The CDR3 spells CASTPNGDTQYF. In DNA form, the CDR3 reads TGTGCCAGCACCCCCAATGGAGATACGCAGTATTTT.

This clonotype has a count of ten or more. The CDR3: CASSSRVTNQPQHF. DNA for the CDR3: TGTGCCAGCAGCTCACGGGTAACAAATCAGCCCCAGCATTTT. This rearrangement joins TRBV11-3 to TRBJ1-5; D gene uncertain. The CDR3 is made up of 14 amino acids. V was clipped by 4 bases and J by 4 bases, with 11 bases between them. Germline CDR1 and CDR2: SGHNT and YENEEA.

This clonotype has a count of ten or more. The chain joins TRBV5-1 to TRBJ1-1; weak D call: TRBD1 (5 bases). Per the germline V gene, CDR1 is SGHRS and CDR2 is YFSETQ. The CDR3 totals 13 residues. V shed 7 bases and J shed 4 bases, with 14 bases lying between them. Here the CDR3 reads CASGSRVGTEAFF. CDR3 DNA: TGCGCCAGCGGATCCAGGGTAGGCACTGAAGCTTTCTTT.

The V call is TRBV12-5, the J call TRBJ1-4; D is perhaps TRBD1 (5 bases). The CDR3 length is 13 residues. Germline V gene sequence: CDR1 LGHNT, CDR2 FRNRAP. V lost 3 bases and J lost 8, with 10 bases in between. CDR3 in DNA: TGTGCTAGTGGTTTTTGGGGCGGCGAAAAACTGTTTTTT. As protein: CASGFWGGEKLFF.